One T cell receptor beta chain is described in this entry. Germline CDR1 reads MNHEY; CDR2 reads SMNVEV (reference sequence). The CDR3 contains 17 residues. The ends were cut back, 4 bases at V and 0 bases at J, with 13 bases in the middle. TCRdb's table, derived via immunoSEQ multiplex PCR, lists solely in-frame clones and lacks some. The sample has over 150,000 clones, roughly nine tenths seen once. This entry comes from a study of blood T cell repertoires in COVID-19. Study information: Collection of acute and convalescent COVID-19 samples took place in the United States, Italy and Spain. From T cells, B-cell-depleted T cells, or PBMCs came the material, which was cDNA or gDNA.

The receptor's source is a man aged 45-60 years with acute or convalescent COVID-19. The sample comprised peripheral blood. The V gene is TRBV27, the J gene TRBJ1-6, with a weak D call TRBD1 (6 bases). The CDR3 coding sequence is TGTGCCAGCAGTTCCACAGGGCGCAGCTCCTATAATTCACCCCTCCACTTT. This encodes CASSSTGRSSYNSPLHF.